This passage covers 27 T cell receptor beta chains from one sample sequenced in a study of cytomegalovirus exposure and HLA in healthy donors. Primers included in the PCR were 60 Vbeta and 13 Jbeta primers. The assay was immunoSEQ multiplex PCR, and TCRdb's table has in-frame clones only and misses some. The table records almost 65,000 clones, roughly 73% of them present only once. The specimen was PBMCs. The receptors were sampled from a male donor in good health and CMV-seropositive.

V and J are TRBV27 and TRBJ2-3; weak D call: TRBD1 (5 bases). The germline V gene has CDR1 MNHEY and CDR2 SMNVEV (reference sequence). The CDR3 has 13 amino acids. V lost 5 bases and J 0 bases, leaving 6 bases between the germline ends. CDR3 nucleotides: TGTGCCAGCAGTGGGGCCAGCACAGATACGCAGTATTTT. Its protein is CASSGASTDTQYF.

This sequence joins TRBV5-1 and TRBJ2-7, with 8 bases that match TRBD1. Germline CDR1 reads SGHRS; CDR2 reads YFSETQ. After removal of 4 bases from V and 0 bases from J, the junction contained 9 bases not matched to a gene. The CDR3 loop spans 16 amino acids. CDR3 region: CASSPGGRSSSYEQYF. The CDR3 DNA is TGCGCCAGCAGCCCAGGGGGCCGGTCGAGCTCCTACGAGCAGTACTTC.

V is TRBV7-9 and J is TRBJ1-3, with D uncertain. Germline V gives CDR1 SEHNR, CDR2 FQNEAQ (reference sequence). The CDR3 extends over 12 amino acids. The CDR3 bases are TGTTCCCTTATCTTCTCTGGAAACACCATATATTTT. Residues: CSLIFSGNTIYF.

V gene TRBV27 combines with J gene TRBJ1-5; 9 bases are shared with TRBD1. Germline trimming cut 4 bases from V and 4 bases from J; bases unmatched to any gene: 5. The CDR3 sequence is 15 residues long. Germline loops: CDR1 MNHEY, CDR2 SMNVEV (reference sequence). The CDR3 reads CASSSSGTGNQPQHF. CDR3 DNA: TGTGCCAGCAGTTCATCCGGGACAGGGAATCAGCCCCAGCATTTT.

This clone was seen a single time. The chain joins TRBV29-1 to TRBJ2-7, with 7 bases identical to TRBD1. The CDR3 consists of 14 residues. Germline CDR1 is SQVTM and CDR2 is ANQGSEA. The J segment lost 5 bases and the V segment lost 0 bases, leaving 7 bases of the junction unmatched. CDR3 in amino acids: CSVEDWTGGHEQYF. CDR3 bases: TGCAGCGTTGAAGATTGGACAGGAGGTCACGAGCAGTACTTC.

This clone was counted between two and nine times. V gene TRBV5-4 combines with J gene TRBJ1-6, with D maybe TRBD1 (5 bases). The CDR3 runs 15 residues. The V gene lost 0 bases and the J gene lost 7 bases, with 11 bases spanning the gap. Per germline, CDR1 SGHNT and CDR2 YYREEE (reference sequence). CDR3 in DNA: TGTGCCAGCAGCTTGGGTCAGGGTAACAATTCACCCCTCCACTTT. Protein: CASSLGQGNNSPLHF.

The chain employs TRBV6-1 and TRBJ1-4; 9 bases line up with TRBD1. The J segment lost 6 bases and the V segment lost 4 bases, leaving 6 bases of the junction unmatched. Germline assignment: CDR1 MNHNS and CDR2 SASEGT. The CDR3 contains 15 residues. CDR3 residues: CASSARQGVYEKLFF. CDR3 sequence (DNA): TGTGCCAGCAGTGCCCGACAGGGGGTATATGAAAAACTGTTTTTT.

This clone came up a few times. The rearrangement links TRBV29-1 to TRBJ1-2, with TRBD1 identical over 9 bases. The germline V gene encodes CDR1 SQVTM and CDR2 ANQGSEA. Trimming removed 6 bases from V and 0 bases from J; junction bases left unmatched: 5. This CDR3 contains 14 residues. CDR3 DNA sequence: TGCAGCGTGGTAGACAGGGGGTCTAACTATGGCTACACCTTC. Amino acids: CSVVDRGSNYGYTF. Looking up the rest from reference TRBV29-1 and TRBJ1-2 gives the full variable domain: SAVISQKPSRDICQRGTSLTIQCQVDSQVTMMFWYRQQPGQSLTLIATANQGSEATYESGFVIDKFPISRPNLTFSTLTVSNMSPEDSSIYLCSVVDRGSNYGYTFGSGTRLTVV.

This chain uses TRBV5-1 with TRBJ2-2; unclear D gene. This CDR3 region has 14 residues. V was cut by 0 bases and J by 6 bases, with 9 bases left in between. Germline V gives CDR1 SGHRS, CDR2 YFSETQ. The CDR3 DNA reads as TGCGCCAGCAGCTTGGGGTTAGTAGCCGGGGAGCTGTTTTTT. Residues: CASSLGLVAGELFF.

The rearrangement links TRBV7-2 to TRBJ1-2; D is ambiguous. V gave up 0 bases and J gave up 3 bases, with 5 bases separating them. From germline, CDR1 is SGHTA and CDR2 FQGNSA. The CDR3 extends over 13 amino acids. CDR3 in amino acids: CASSLAGDYGYTF. The CDR3 coding sequence is TGTGCCAGCAGCTTAGCTGGAGACTATGGCTACACCTTC.

This chain uses TRBV5-6 with TRBJ2-4; possibly TRBD1 for D (6 bases). V lost 6 bases and J 0 bases, leaving 22 bases between the germline ends. CDR1 and CDR2 from the germline V gene are SGHDT and YYEEEE. CDR3 length equals 18 residues. CDR3 loop: CASTLLSRTVIAKNIQYF. The CDR3 DNA reads as TGTGCCAGCACCCTACTTTCTCGGACAGTGATAGCCAAAAACATTCAGTACTTC.

V is TRBV4-2 and J is TRBJ2-5; a possible D gene is TRBD2 (5 bases). The V end was cut by 0 bases, the J end by 3 bases, with 11 bases between. The CDR3 has 15 residues. CDR1 and CDR2 (germline): LGHNA, YNFKEQ. The chain's CDR3 is CASSQDSVIKETQYF. The CDR3 DNA reads TGTGCCAGCAGCCAAGATAGCGTGATTAAAGAGACCCAGTACTTC.

This chain links TRBV18 with TRBJ1-4; D uncertain. Looked up from germline, CDR1 is KGHSH and CDR2 is LQKENI. This CDR3 region has 15 residues. The V end lost 1 base, the J end lost 3 bases, and 9 bases lay between the germline ends. The CDR3 reads CASSPRRWANEKLFF. The CDR3 DNA follows: TGTGCCAGCTCACCACGGAGGTGGGCTAATGAAAAACTGTTTTTT.

V gene TRBV6-5 combines with J gene TRBJ1-2; the match to TRBD1 covers 7 bases. V lost 2 bases, J lost 8 bases, and 11 bases stayed unmatched. Germline V lookup: CDR1 MNHEY, CDR2 SVGAGI. The CDR3 contains 15 residues. As DNA, the CDR3 is TGTGCCAGCAGTTACGGGTTTAAACAGGGGCGAGGCTACACCTTC. Its translation: CASSYGFKQGRGYTF.

The chain uses TRBV19 and TRBJ2-7; weak D call: TRBD1 (6 bases). CDR3 size: 14 residues. Germline assignment: CDR1 LNHDA and CDR2 SQIVND (reference sequence). The V end was cut by 7 bases, the J end by 3 bases, with 16 bases between. CDR3 amino acids: CASTLTGSSYEQYF. DNA of the CDR3: TGTGCCAGTACCTTGACAGGTAGTAGCTACGAGCAGTACTTC.

As for this clone: The same CDR3 also results from other DNA sequences found in this sample. The chain is built from TRBV7-4 and TRBJ1-1, with 7 bases fitting TRBD1. The CDR3 consists of 14 residues. Trimming removed 8 bases from V and 7 bases from J; junction bases left unmatched: 13. Looked up from germline, CDR1 is SGHVT and CDR2 is SQSDAQ. The CDR3 DNA reads TGTGCCAGCCTTCTGGGGACAGAAGAGATTGAAGCTTTCTTT. Its protein is CASLLGTEEIEAFF.

This chain uses TRBV11-1 with TRBJ2-1; TRBD2 aligns across 13 bases. Germline lookup yields CDR1 SGHAT and CDR2 FQDESV (reference sequence). This CDR3 is 18 amino acids long. V lost 5 bases to trimming and J lost 2 bases; unmatched junction nucleotides: 9. The CDR3 bases are TGTGCCAGCAGCCCACGGACTAGCGGGGGAATCCCCTACAATGAGCAGTTCTTC. Encoded protein: CASSPRTSGGIPYNEQFF. The full variable domain, rest sourced from reference TRBV11-1 and TRBJ2-1, is EAEVAQSPRYKITEKSQAVAFWCDPISGHATLYWYRQILGQGPELLVQFQDESVVDDSQLPKDRFSAERLKGVDSTLKIQPAELGDSAMYLCASSPRTSGGIPYNEQFFGPGTRLTVL.

This clone was picked up a small number of times. The chain couples TRBV7-6 to TRBJ1-5; D uncertain. This CDR3 has 17 residues. The germline V and J ends were trimmed by 1 base and 1 base, with 14 bases remaining between them. Germline V gene lookup returns CDR1 SGHVS and CDR2 FNYEAQ. DNA for the CDR3: TGTGCCAGCAGCTTAGAATATCCGGGTTCAAGCAATCAGCCCCAGCATTTT. It specifies CASSLEYPGSSNQPQHF.

The chain couples TRBV27 to TRBJ2-1, with unresolved D. The CDR3 is 15 amino acids. Trimming stripped 5 bases from V and 0 bases from J, with 11 bases between. In germline, CDR1 is MNHEY, CDR2 SMNVEV (reference sequence). The DNA of the CDR3 is TGTGCCAGCAGTCCCCAATTCAGCTCCTACAATGAGCAGTTCTTC. Translation gives CASSPQFSSYNEQFF.

The V and J genes are TRBV5-1 and TRBJ2-3; a possible D gene is TRBD1 (5 bases). The CDR3 loop spans 13 amino acids. CDR1 is SGHRS, CDR2 YFSETQ, per germline. V shed 3 bases and J shed 10 bases, with 15 bases lying between them. The CDR3, as DNA: TGCGCCAGCAGCTCCCCCCCCCAGGGTGCGCAGTATTTT. Translated: CASSSPPQGAQYF.

The chain is built from TRBV9 and TRBJ2-5; the D is unclear. Germline V lookup: CDR1 SGDLS, CDR2 YYNGEE. This CDR3 region has 13 residues. Trimming shortened V by 0 bases and J by 5 bases, and 8 bases separated the two germline ends. The CDR3 nucleotides are TGTGCCAGCAGCGTAGAGGCCGGGGAGACCCAGTACTTC. Its translation: CASSVEAGETQYF.

This rearrangement joins TRBV6-1 to TRBJ1-2; tentative D call: TRBD1 (5 bases). V was cut by 0 bases and J by 2 bases, with 10 bases left in between. CDR1 and CDR2 from the germline V gene are MNHNS and SASEGT. The CDR3 has 15 amino acids. The CDR3 spells CASSEAGSGNYGYTF. CDR3 bases: TGTGCCAGCAGTGAAGCGGGCTCAGGGAACTATGGCTACACCTTC.

The chain combines TRBV4-3 with TRBJ1-6; tentative D call: TRBD1 (5 bases). The germline V gene has CDR1 LGHNA and CDR2 YSLEER. V lost 2 bases and J 4 bases, leaving 12 bases between the germline ends. The CDR3 loop spans 16 amino acids. CDR3 protein: CASSQKGLVYNSPLHF. As DNA, the CDR3 is TGCGCCAGCAGCCAAAAGGGGTTAGTTTATAATTCACCCCTCCACTTT.

The rearrangement uses TRBV11-2 and TRBJ2-7, with a weak D call TRBD1 (6 bases). Germline CDR1 is SGHAT and CDR2 is FQNNGV. CDR3 length: 16 amino acids. Trimming pared 0 bases from V and 0 bases from J, leaving 12 bases between. CDR3 nucleotide sequence: TGTGCCAGCAGCTTAGAGGGCACAGGGCTCTCCTACGAGCAGTACTTC. It encodes CASSLEGTGLSYEQYF.

The rearrangement joins TRBV4-3 to TRBJ2-7; D is unresolved. In germline, CDR1 is LGHNA, CDR2 YSLEER. The CDR3 has 14 residues. V was pared by 0 bases and J by 3 bases, with 9 bases between. The DNA of the CDR3 is TGCGCCAGCAGCCAAGACAGGTCGGTCTACGAGCAGTACTTC. Its protein is CASSQDRSVYEQYF.

The CDR3 DNA reads as TGTGCCAGCAGCTTCTCCGGGACAGGGGGGACTGAAGCTTTCTTT. Translation: CASSFSGTGGTEAFF. V and J are TRBV7-2 and TRBJ1-1, with 11 bases lining up with TRBD1. Trimming took 3 bases from V and 5 from J; bases not matched to a gene: 5. This CDR3 contains 15 residues. Germline V gene lookup returns CDR1 SGHTA and CDR2 FQGNSA.

This chain links TRBV18 with TRBJ2-6; possible D gene TRBD1, 6 bases. V lost 5 bases and J lost 0, with 8 bases in between. The CDR3 covers 15 residues. The germline gives CDR1 KGHSH, CDR2 LQKENI. This CDR3 reads CASSGQSSGANVLTF. DNA of the CDR3: TGTGCCAGCTCAGGACAGAGCTCTGGGGCCAACGTCCTGACTTTC.